The rows below give T cell receptor beta chains drawn from one sample of a study of T cells and Merkel cell carcinoma outcomes. The protocol was immunoSEQ multiplex PCR, while the TCRdb copy is restricted to in-frame clones and leaves out a portion. Of some 19,000 clones listed, over 75% are singletons. Sequenced sample: tumor tissue from Merkel cell carcinoma. The source of these receptors is a human donor with Merkel cell carcinoma. Both conserved end residues are part of each CDR3. Each record gives: J gene, CDR3 length, D gene, V gene, clone size, CDR3 DNA, CDR3 protein. The D gene is left open where the match is weak. Not every row has a clone size; where given, it reads once, few, many or a size class.

j_gene: TRBJ2-6
len: 15
d_gene: NA
v_gene: TRBV6-5
abundance: NA
CDR3nt: TGTGCCAGCAGCCGACGGCACTCCGGGGCCAACGTCCTGACTTTC
CDR3aa: CASSRRHSGANVLTF

j_gene: TRBJ1-2
len: 11
d_gene: NA
v_gene: TRBV29-1
abundance: NA
CDR3nt: TGCAGCGGCATTACGGAGCGAGGCTACACCTTC
CDR3aa: CSGITERGYTF

j_gene: TRBJ2-3
len: 11
d_gene: NA
v_gene: TRBV10-3
abundance: NA
CDR3nt: TGTGCCATCACCGACACAGATACGCAGTATTTT
CDR3aa: CAITDTDTQYF

j_gene: TRBJ1-6
len: 12
d_gene: NA
v_gene: TRBV5-4
abundance: NA
CDR3nt: TGTGCCAGCAGCTTAGACAATTCACCCCTCCACTTT
CDR3aa: CASSLDNSPLHF

j_gene: TRBJ1-1
len: 16
d_gene: NA
v_gene: TRBV10-3
abundance: NA
CDR3nt: TGTGCCATCAGTGAGTCGTTGACTTCTAAAAACACTGAAGCTTTCTTT
CDR3aa: CAISESLTSKNTEAFF

j_gene: TRBJ2-7
len: 15
d_gene: NA
v_gene: TRBV5-6
abundance: NA
CDR3nt: TGTGCCAGCAGCTCGTCGAAGCGAGGACTGAGGGAGCAGTACTTC
CDR3aa: CASSSSKRGLREQYF

j_gene: TRBJ2-1
len: 15
d_gene: NA
v_gene: TRBV6-1
abundance: NA
CDR3nt: TGTGCCAGCAGTTTCCTAGCCACCCTCTACAATGAGCAGTTCTTC
CDR3aa: CASSFLATLYNEQFF

j_gene: TRBJ2-5
len: 15
d_gene: NA
v_gene: TRBV2
abundance: NA
CDR3nt: TGTGCCAGCAGGGGCGGCGTTAGGGGGGTAGAGACCCAGTACTTC
CDR3aa: CASRGGVRGVETQYF

j_gene: TRBJ1-3
len: 13
d_gene: NA
v_gene: TRBV30
abundance: few
CDR3nt: TGTGCCTGGAGTGTGGGAACTGGGAACACCATATATTTT
CDR3aa: CAWSVGTGNTIYF

j_gene: TRBJ1-1
len: 11
d_gene: NA
v_gene: TRBV5-1
abundance: few
CDR3nt: TGCGCCAGCAGCTTGGGCACTGAAGCTTTCTTT
CDR3aa: CASSLGTEAFF

j_gene: TRBJ1-2
len: 15
d_gene: NA
v_gene: TRBV5-4
abundance: NA
CDR3nt: TGTGCCAGCAGCTTAATTTCGGGGGCTGGCTATGGCTACACCTTC
CDR3aa: CASSLISGAGYGYTF

j_gene: TRBJ2-1
len: 19
d_gene: TRBD2
v_gene: TRBV27
abundance: NA
CDR3nt: TGTGCCAGCAGCCACCCGAAACTAGCGGGATTGAGCTCCTACAATGAGCAGTTCTTC
CDR3aa: CASSHPKLAGLSSYNEQFF

j_gene: TRBJ1-1
len: 15
d_gene: NA
v_gene: TRBV7-9
abundance: few
CDR3nt: TGTGCCAGCAAGGGACGGGGCCTAATGAACACTGAAGCTTTCTTT
CDR3aa: CASKGRGLMNTEAFF

j_gene: TRBJ2-7
len: 15
d_gene: NA
v_gene: TRBV5-1
abundance: NA
CDR3nt: TGCGCCAGCAGCTTGTATAGCCTTAGGGACTACGAGCAGTACTTC
CDR3aa: CASSLYSLRDYEQYF

j_gene: TRBJ1-5
len: 13
d_gene: NA
v_gene: TRBV15
abundance: NA
CDR3nt: TGTGCCACCAGCAGAGTATTCAATCAGCCCCAGCATTTT
CDR3aa: CATSRVFNQPQHF

j_gene: TRBJ1-4
len: 13
d_gene: NA
v_gene: TRBV15
abundance: NA
CDR3nt: TGTGCCACCAGCAGAGTTGGGGGCGAGGAATTGTTTTTT
CDR3aa: CATSRVGGEELFF

j_gene: TRBJ1-1
len: 14
d_gene: NA
v_gene: TRBV28
abundance: NA
CDR3nt: TGTGCCAGCAGTGTCCGGGGTGGTGGCACTGAAGCTTTCTTT
CDR3aa: CASSVRGGGTEAFF

j_gene: TRBJ1-2
len: 11
d_gene: NA
v_gene: TRBV6-1
abundance: NA
CDR3nt: TGTGCCAGCAGGGCGAGTCCCGGCTACACCTTC
CDR3aa: CASRASPGYTF

j_gene: TRBJ1-2
len: 11
d_gene: NA
v_gene: TRBV7-9
abundance: NA
CDR3nt: TGTGCCAGCAGCTTCGGACAGGGCTACACCTTC
CDR3aa: CASSFGQGYTF

j_gene: TRBJ2-2
len: 16
d_gene: TRBD1
v_gene: TRBV5-4
abundance: NA
CDR3nt: TGTGCCAGCAGCTTGAGCAGGGGGTATAACACCGGGGAGCTGTTTTTT
CDR3aa: CASSLSRGYNTGELFF

j_gene: TRBJ2-7
len: 15
d_gene: NA
v_gene: TRBV27
abundance: NA
CDR3nt: TGTGCCAGCAGTCCAGGCAAAGGGGATCCCTACGAGCAGTACTTC
CDR3aa: CASSPGKGDPYEQYF

j_gene: TRBJ2-3
len: 14
d_gene: NA
v_gene: TRBV18
abundance: NA
CDR3nt: TGTGCCAGCTCAGTAACTAGAAACACAGATACGCAGTATTTT
CDR3aa: CASSVTRNTDTQYF

j_gene: TRBJ1-4
len: 13
d_gene: NA
v_gene: TRBV14
abundance: NA
CDR3nt: TGTGCCAGCAGCCAAGGAATGGGAGGAAGTCTGTTTTTT
CDR3aa: CASSQGMGGSLFF

j_gene: TRBJ2-3
len: 15
d_gene: TRBD2
v_gene: TRBV9
abundance: NA
CDR3nt: TGTGCCAGCAGCATTAGCGGGAGGGCCACAGATACGCAGTATTTT
CDR3aa: CASSISGRATDTQYF

j_gene: TRBJ2-1
len: 12
d_gene: NA
v_gene: TRBV18
abundance: NA
CDR3nt: TGTGCCAGCTCACACAGAGACAATGAGCAGTTCTTC
CDR3aa: CASSHRDNEQFF

j_gene: TRBJ2-7
len: 13
d_gene: NA
v_gene: TRBV6-1
abundance: NA
CDR3nt: TGTGCCAGCAGGCGCCGGGACGGGTACGAGCAGTACTTC
CDR3aa: CASRRRDGYEQYF

j_gene: TRBJ2-1
len: 13
d_gene: NA
v_gene: TRBV6-1
abundance: NA
CDR3nt: TGTGCCAGCATTTTAACAGGGAGCAATGAGCAGTTCTTC
CDR3aa: CASILTGSNEQFF

j_gene: TRBJ1-5
len: 14
d_gene: NA
v_gene: TRBV6-6
abundance: once
CDR3nt: TGTGCCAGCAATCTCGGGACACCAAATCAGCCCCAGCATTTT
CDR3aa: CASNLGTPNQPQHF

j_gene: TRBJ2-1
len: 14
d_gene: TRBD1
v_gene: TRBV5-8
abundance: NA
CDR3nt: TGTGCCAGCAGCTTGGGGGACAGTTACAATGAGCAGTTCTTC
CDR3aa: CASSLGDSYNEQFF

j_gene: TRBJ2-3
len: 15
d_gene: NA
v_gene: TRBV10-3
abundance: few
CDR3nt: TGTGCCATCAGTGAGTCGAAGACTATGGGAGATACGCAGTATTTT
CDR3aa: CAISESKTMGDTQYF

j_gene: TRBJ1-2
len: 12
d_gene: TRBD1
v_gene: TRBV29-1
abundance: few
CDR3nt: TGCAGCGTTGGGGACAGCAACTATGGCTACACCTTC
CDR3aa: CSVGDSNYGYTF

j_gene: TRBJ2-2
len: 15
d_gene: NA
v_gene: TRBV2
abundance: NA
CDR3nt: TGTGCCAGCAGTGAAGTCAGCACAGGAACCGGGGAGCTGTTTTTT
CDR3aa: CASSEVSTGTGELFF

j_gene: TRBJ1-2
len: 17
d_gene: NA
v_gene: TRBV7-3
abundance: NA
CDR3nt: TGTGCCAGCAGCTTAACGTTAGGTACCCTAGTTAGCTATGGCTACACCTTC
CDR3aa: CASSLTLGTLVSYGYTF

j_gene: TRBJ2-1
len: 15
d_gene: TRBD2
v_gene: TRBV7-9
abundance: NA
CDR3nt: TGTGCCAGCAGTCTAGCGGGAGGGTTGTACAATGAGCAGTTCTTC
CDR3aa: CASSLAGGLYNEQFF

j_gene: TRBJ2-1
len: 15
d_gene: TRBD1
v_gene: TRBV19
abundance: medium-sized
CDR3nt: TGTGCCAGTAGTACTCCGGGACAGCCGCCGGATGAGCAGTTCTTC
CDR3aa: CASSTPGQPPDEQFF

j_gene: TRBJ1-3
len: 11
d_gene: NA
v_gene: TRBV20-1
abundance: NA
CDR3nt: TGCAGTGCTAACCGGGGAAACACCATATATTTT
CDR3aa: CSANRGNTIYF

j_gene: TRBJ2-7
len: 13
d_gene: NA
v_gene: TRBV28
abundance: once
CDR3nt: TGTGCCAGCAGTCTGGGGTGGCCCTACGAGCAGTACTTC
CDR3aa: CASSLGWPYEQYF

j_gene: TRBJ2-3
len: 13
d_gene: NA
v_gene: TRBV10-3
abundance: NA
CDR3nt: TGTGCCATCAGTACAGGGTTCGATGGTACGCAGTATTTT
CDR3aa: CAISTGFDGTQYF

j_gene: TRBJ1-2
len: 13
d_gene: NA
v_gene: TRBV7-9
abundance: medium-sized
CDR3nt: TGTGCCAGCAGCTCGGGGATTAATCTCGGCTACACCTTC
CDR3aa: CASSSGINLGYTF

j_gene: TRBJ1-1
len: 16
d_gene: TRBD1
v_gene: TRBV5-6
abundance: medium-sized
CDR3nt: TGTGCCAGCAGGCACACAGGGGTTGGATTGAACACTGAAGCTTTCTTT
CDR3aa: CASRHTGVGLNTEAFF

j_gene: TRBJ2-5
len: 15
d_gene: NA
v_gene: TRBV2
abundance: NA
CDR3nt: TGTGCCAGCAGTGAGGGACTCAGAAGTGAGGAGACCCAGTACTTC
CDR3aa: CASSEGLRSEETQYF

j_gene: TRBJ1-2
len: 13
d_gene: NA
v_gene: TRBV9
abundance: few
CDR3nt: TGTGCCAGCAGCGTGGACAGTTTCTATGGCTACACCTTC
CDR3aa: CASSVDSFYGYTF

j_gene: TRBJ2-7
len: 14
d_gene: NA
v_gene: TRBV11-3
abundance: NA
CDR3nt: TGTGCCAGCAGCTCGGACAGTAACTCCTACGAGCAGTACTTC
CDR3aa: CASSSDSNSYEQYF

j_gene: TRBJ2-7
len: 13
d_gene: TRBD2
v_gene: TRBV19
abundance: medium-sized
CDR3nt: TGTGCCAGTAGTACGGGACTAGCCTCCGAGCAGTACTTC
CDR3aa: CASSTGLASEQYF

j_gene: TRBJ1-6
len: 12
d_gene: NA
v_gene: TRBV30
abundance: NA
CDR3nt: TGTGCCTGGAGTGTAATCAGCTCACCCCTCCACTTT
CDR3aa: CAWSVISSPLHF

j_gene: TRBJ2-1
len: 14
d_gene: TRBD2
v_gene: TRBV7-9
abundance: NA
CDR3nt: TGTGCCAGCAGCTTAATCCGATGGCCGGGGGGGCAGTTCTTC
CDR3aa: CASSLIRWPGGQFF

j_gene: TRBJ2-1
len: 18
d_gene: TRBD2
v_gene: TRBV6-8
abundance: once
CDR3nt: TGTGCCAGCAGATACTCGACCTGGCTAGCGGGGGAACGGGGTGAGCAGTTCTTC
CDR3aa: CASRYSTWLAGERGEQFF

j_gene: TRBJ1-5
len: 11
d_gene: NA
v_gene: TRBV5-1
abundance: NA
CDR3nt: TGCCCCTCCCCCCAGAATCAGCCCCAGCATTTT
CDR3aa: CPSPQNQPQHF